This T cell receptor (beta chain) was sequenced during a study of vaccination effects on CD4 cells after COVID-19. In the study overall: All participants had two doses of either the BNT162b2 or mRNA-1273 vaccine. General study points: In healthy vaccinees, only 1 of 255 vaccine-induced clones cross-reacted with common cold coronaviruses.

In germline, CDR1 is SQVTM, CDR2 ANQGSEA. With V trimmed by 3 bases and J by 3 bases, 7 bases remained unmatched. There are 15 residues in the CDR3. After expansion with viral peptide pools in the ViraFEST assay, antigen-specific CD4+ T cells were sequenced. Following culture for roughly 10 days, CD4+ T cells were isolated. Each vaccine recipient was nucleocapsid antibody negative and had no prior SARS-CoV-2 infection. The assay was immunoSEQ multiplex PCR, and TCRdb's table has in-frame clones only and misses some. Of about 73,000 clones listed, about four fifths are singletons. Note on this clone: Its matching antigen is unknown.

The sequences come from CD4+ T cells from PBMCs cultured with HCoV-NL63 spike peptides, collected before COVID-19 vaccination. The clonotype originates from a human donor who received a COVID-19 vaccine. The V and J genes are TRBV29-1 and TRBJ2-1; 8 bases agree with TRBD2. The chain's CDR3 is CSVEGLRGVYNEQFF. CDR3 in DNA: TGCAGCGTTGAGGGGCTGCGGGGGGTCTACAATGAGCAGTTCTTC.